A single T cell receptor (beta chain) is shown here with its context. No cognate antigen has been identified for it. The sample holds no much larger clone one base away, and base qualities are not on file. The CDR3 runs 11 amino acids, cysteine and phenylalanine included. This entry keeps only the CDR3 DNA: 33 bases, framed from base 1. Relative to germline, V is 9 bases shorter and J is 5 bases shorter, with 11 bases between their ends. CDR1 MNHEY and CDR2 SVGAGI were looked up in the germline V gene. This sample was taken from a study of T cell clonotyping in hematopoietic cell transplantation (dated by TCRdb to the early 2020s). About the study as a whole: In the study, 135 blood samples were gathered from 35 consecutive transplant recipients and their related donors. Recruitment of patients ran from September 2015 to early 2017, and follow-up continued until late 2020 or until death. The investigation overall reported the following: Only a small fraction of recipient repertoires overlapped donor repertoires, with over 95% appearing de novo at the given depth. Donor and pretransplant recipient Inverse Simpson Index values predicted broader posttransplant TCR repertoire diversity. After transplant, TCR diversity in recipients dropped, and pathologically expanded clonotypes increased progressively from day 30 to day 180. The sample size was limited, and CD4 and CD8 repertoire contributions could not be separated because cells were not sorted.

The time point label, read with the paper, signifies: 30 days after allo-HCT. Blood from recipients was drawn roughly 28 days before transplant, then again at days 30, 100 and 180 after transplant. Nuclei Lysis Solution was used to extract genomic DNA from fresh or cryopreserved unfractionated peripheral blood mononuclear cells. With the immunoSEQ assay, which is a bias-controlled multiplex PCR relying on V- and J-specific primers, TCR beta CDR3 regions were amplified from genomic DNA. A second PCR step added a proprietary barcode and Illumina adapter sequences to the CDR3 amplicons. An Illumina MiSeq instrument was used for sequencing of the CDR3 libraries. The paper's data handling went like this. immunoSEQ Analyzer 3.0 was used for export and quality control, with R Bioconductor and Immunarch used for downstream analyses. Only productive rearrangements in the normalized downsampled data set went into calculating the repertoire metrics. In the normalized cohort, clonotypes with more than 5 templates were defined as pathologically expanded. The Inverse Simpson Index served as the measure of repertoire diversity. The non-normalized data set was used for CMV-specificity analyses so that all clonotypes could be captured. The table comes from immuneACCESS by way of TCRdb, which keeps in-frame sequences with V and J called. Part of the clones is missing from these tables; in studies checked, under half for an unresolved V gene and the rest for unknown reasons. That table is the source of V, J and clone size, and D and trimming were worked out from the DNA. This sample lists 6,500 to 8,000 clones; 95% to 99% were detected once. The ten largest clones capture just under 0.65% of the sample.

This sequence uses TRBV6-5 and TRBJ2-7, with no confidently assigned D gene. This sequence was found in a male patient aged 55-69 years who had an allogeneic stem cell transplant from a related donor, so the T cells may come from the graft donor. Some clones in this sample may be carry-over from other donors' samples. Sequenced here: PBMCs, sampled 30 days after allogeneic stem cell transplant. The DNA reads as follows: TGTGCCAGTGGAAAAGGGCACGAGCAGTACTTC. This is translated as CASGKGHEQYF.